This entry lists 28 T cell receptor beta chains sequenced from one sample in a study of blood T cell repertoires in COVID-19. Sequencing was performed with immunoSEQ multiplex PCR; in TCRdb, only in-frame clones are kept and a portion is missing. There are roughly 80,000 clones in the sample; 86% occur only once, and over 15% lies in the top ten. The specimen was peripheral blood. The receptors shown here come from an elderly man in a cohort sampled during active COVID-19.

V usage is TRBV4-2 and J usage is TRBJ2-3, with D possibly being TRBD2 (5 bases). The germline V gene encodes CDR1 LGHNA and CDR2 YNFKEQ. Trimming left V 0 bases short and J 0 bases short, with 13 bases between. The CDR3 runs to 17 residues. DNA for the CDR3: TGTGCCAGCAGCCAAGATGCGGCTAGCAGGAGCACAGATACGCAGTATTTT. Its translation: CASSQDAASRSTDTQYF.

The rearrangement links TRBV5-1 to TRBJ1-2; TRBD1 matches 7 bases. The CDR3 spans 15 residues. J lost 0 bases, V lost 0 bases, and 2 bases had no gene match. The germline CDR1 and CDR2 sequences are SGHRS and YFSETQ. The CDR3 coding sequence is TGCGCCAGCAGCTTGGGAGGGACAGCTAACTATGGCTACACCTTC. It yields the protein CASSLGGTANYGYTF.

The chain recombines TRBV29-1 with TRBJ2-1, with 7 nucleotides matching TRBD1. J was trimmed by 9 bases and V by 3 bases; bases with no gene match: 8. The CDR3 runs to 13 residues. Germline loops: CDR1 SQVTM, CDR2 ANQGSEA. The CDR3 loop reads CSVDRQGDGEQFF. For the CDR3, the DNA is TGCAGCGTTGATAGGCAGGGGGACGGTGAGCAGTTCTTC.

This chain joins TRBV7-6 and TRBJ2-3; 8 positions match TRBD2. The V gene's germline CDR1 is SGHVS and CDR2 FNYEAQ. The length of the CDR3 is 16 residues. Trimming cost V 4 bases and J 2 bases; bases outside gene matches: 8. CDR3 region: CASSSLAGLFTDTQYF. The CDR3 coding sequence is TGTGCCAGCAGCTCATTAGCGGGGTTATTCACAGATACGCAGTATTTT.

The chain links TRBV15 to TRBJ1-2; unclear D gene. The CDR3 is 15 amino acids. Germline values: CDR1 LNHNV, CDR2 YYDKDF (reference sequence). Trimming took 1 base from V and 4 from J, leaving 13 bases between them. The CDR3 coding sequence is TGTGCCACCAGCAGAGTGGGCAGCCGAGTCTATGGCTACACCTTC. Residues: CATSRVGSRVYGYTF.

CDR3 region: CASSKGQEALDTQYF. CDR3 nucleotides: TGTGCCAGCAGCAAGGGACAGGAGGCGTTAGATACGCAGTATTTT. This rearrangement joins TRBV28 to TRBJ2-3; 8 bases align to TRBD1. Germline V gene lookup returns CDR1 MDHEN and CDR2 SYDVKM. Trimming at V came to 6 bases and at J to 5 bases, leaving 10 bases not matched to a gene. This CDR3 is built from 15 residues. The full variable domain, rest sourced from reference TRBV28 and TRBJ2-3, is DVKVTQSSRYLVKRTGEKVFLECVQDMDHENMFWYRQDPGLGLRLIYFSYDVKMKEKGDIPEGYSVSREKKERFSLILESASTNQTSMYLCASSKGQEALDTQYFGPGTRLTVL.

V usage is TRBV6-5 and J usage is TRBJ1-2; 7 nucleotides align to TRBD1. The ends lost 6 bases at V and 5 bases at J; junction bases unmatched: 12. Germline V gives CDR1 MNHEY, CDR2 SVGAGI. The CDR3 contains 15 residues. As DNA, the CDR3 is TGTGCCAGCAGCCTGAACAGGGGCGGGGGGTATGGCTACACCTTC. Encoded protein: CASSLNRGGGYGYTF.

The chain joins TRBV10-3 to TRBJ2-3, with a weak D call TRBD2 (6 bases). Trimming stripped 7 bases from V and 14 bases from J, with 19 bases between. The CDR3 extends over 12 amino acids. Germline V lookup: CDR1 ENHRY, CDR2 SYGVKD. In nucleotides, the CDR3 is TGTGCCATCACCGATCGACTAGGCGATCCGTATTTT. Its protein is CAITDRLGDPYF.

V usage is TRBV5-1 and J usage is TRBJ2-2; D remains unclear. Germline assignment: CDR1 SGHRS and CDR2 YFSETQ. The V end was cut by 1 base, the J end by 1 base, with 2 bases between. The CDR3 is 13 residues long. The CDR3 reads CASSLLNTGELFF. CDR3 DNA: TGCGCCAGCAGCTTGCTGAACACCGGGGAGCTGTTTTTT. The whole variable domain, filled in from reference TRBV5-1 and TRBJ2-2, reads KAGVTQTPRYLIKTRGQQVTLSCSPISGHRSVSWYQQTPGQGLQFLFEYFSETQRNKGNFPGRFSGRQFSNSRSEMNVSTLELGDSALYLCASSLLNTGELFFGEGSRLTVL.

V is TRBV5-4 and J is TRBJ1-2, with TRBD1 matching over 9 bases. Per the germline V gene, CDR1 is SGHNT and CDR2 is YYREEE (reference sequence). The junction had 12 bases not matched to a gene; V was cut back by 4 bases and J by 2 bases. There are 17 residues in the CDR3. The CDR3 loop is CASSGFRDRDFNYGYTF. Here the CDR3 DNA reads TGTGCCAGCAGCGGATTCCGGGACAGGGACTTCAACTATGGCTACACCTTC.

The CDR3 nucleotides read TGTGCCAGCAGCTACGGACGGACTAACACTGAAGCTTTCTTT. This encodes CASSYGRTNTEAFF. The chain has TRBV7-2 and TRBJ1-1; no clear D. There are 14 residues in the CDR3. CDR1 and CDR2 (germline): SGHTA, FQGNSA. Trimming took 4 bases from V and 2 from J, leaving 11 bases between them.

In DNA, the CDR3 is TGCGCCAGCAGTCAATTGTGGAGGGGCAGGGGGCGCCCCTACGAGCAGTACGTC. This translates into CASSQLWRGRGRPYEQYV. The chain recombines TRBV23-1 with TRBJ2-7; TRBD1 matches 8 bases. TRBV23-1 counts as an open reading frame of uncertain function. The CDR3 totals 18 residues. J was trimmed by 2 bases and V by 1 base; bases with no gene match: 13.

The chain combines TRBV11-2 with TRBJ2-5; D is ambiguous. With 0 bases removed from V and 1 base from J, the gap between germline ends came to 12 bases. CDR1 and CDR2 (germline): SGHAT, FQNNGV. This CDR3 region has 16 residues. This CDR3 is CASSLDRQALQETQYF. CDR3 coding DNA: TGTGCCAGCAGCTTAGATCGGCAGGCTCTCCAAGAGACCCAGTACTTC.

This clone was found once. The genes are TRBV7-6 and TRBJ1-5; perhaps TRBD1 as D (6 bases). The length of the CDR3 is 15 residues. V lost 5 bases to trimming and J lost 0 bases, with 11 bases between them. CDR1 is SGHVS and CDR2 is FNYEAQ in the germline V gene. Written as DNA, the CDR3 is TGTGCCAGCAGCGTTGGACAGTATAGCAATCAGCCCCAGCATTTT. Its protein is CASSVGQYSNQPQHF.

A few counts support this clone. V usage is TRBV6-6 and J usage is TRBJ2-7, with D perhaps matching TRBD2 (5 bases). V lost 3 bases and J lost 1, with 10 bases in between. This CDR3 has 14 residues. Germline V gene lookup returns CDR1 MNHNY and CDR2 SVGAGI (reference sequence). The CDR3 region is CASSYSEGSYEQYF. The CDR3 DNA reads TGTGCCAGCAGTTATAGTGAGGGATCCTACGAGCAGTACTTC.

V is TRBV24-1 and J is TRBJ1-5; 9 bases are shared with TRBD1. In germline, CDR1 is KGHDR, CDR2 SFDVKD. The CDR3 is made up of 14 amino acids. The trim removed 7 bases at V and 4 bases at J, leaving 4 bases unmatched. CDR3 residues: CATSPQGANQPQHF. For the CDR3, the DNA is TGTGCCACCAGCCCACAGGGGGCAAATCAGCCCCAGCATTTT.

V is TRBV7-2 and J is TRBJ1-2; D remains unclear. Germline CDR1 is SGHTA and CDR2 is FQGNSA. Trimming removed 8 bases at V and 2 bases at J, with 9 bases between. The CDR3 runs to 12 residues. This chain's CDR3 is CASGVSNYGYTF. For the CDR3, the DNA is TGTGCCAGCGGAGTATCCAACTATGGCTACACCTTC.

Only one count was recorded for this clone. The genes are TRBV27 and TRBJ1-2; D uncertain. V was pared by 4 bases and J by 1 base, with 13 bases between. The CDR3 loop spans 15 amino acids. Germline V gene data show CDR1 as MNHEY and CDR2 as SMNVEV (reference sequence). In DNA form, the CDR3 reads TGTGCCAGCAGTTCCCAAACCCGGGGTAACTATGGCTACACCTTC. Amino acids: CASSSQTRGNYGYTF.

The chain combines TRBV11-2 with TRBJ1-2; D gene uncertain. CDR1 is SGHAT and CDR2 is FQNNGV in the germline V gene. This CDR3 spans 12 amino acids. Trimming pared 2 bases from V and 1 base from J, leaving 2 bases between. In DNA, the CDR3 is TGTGCCAGCAGCTTACGTAACTATGGCTACACCTTC. Its translation: CASSLRNYGYTF.

J is TRBJ2-5 and V is TRBV6-5; TRBD2 agrees at 7 bases. The CDR3 totals 12 residues. Germline values: CDR1 MNHEY, CDR2 SVGAGI. After removal of 8 bases from V and 5 bases from J, the junction contained 5 bases not matched to a gene. The CDR3: CASFWGGETQYF. CDR3 DNA: TGTGCCAGCTTCTGGGGAGGGGAGACCCAGTACTTC.

This chain joins TRBV19 and TRBJ1-2; D gene unclear. The CDR3 length is 13 residues. With 3 bases removed from V and 4 bases from J, the gap between germline ends came to 9 bases. The germline V gene has CDR1 LNHDA and CDR2 SQIVND (reference sequence). In DNA, the CDR3 is TGTGCCAGTAGTATTTCGGTTGGCTATGGCTACACCTTC. Translating it yields CASSISVGYGYTF.

The chain joins TRBV4-2 to TRBJ2-3; 10 bases agree with TRBD2. The CDR3 runs to 15 residues. From germline, CDR1 is LGHNA and CDR2 YNFKEQ. The V segment lost 4 bases and the J segment 2 bases; nucleotides outside the gene matches: 3. The CDR3 DNA is TGTGCCAGCAGCCCCGGACTAGCGGTCACAGATACGCAGTATTTT. This gives the protein CASSPGLAVTDTQYF.

The genes are TRBV27 and TRBJ1-4; D ambiguous. Looked up from germline, CDR1 is MNHEY and CDR2 is SMNVEV (reference sequence). The CDR3 contains 14 residues. The V end was cut by 3 bases, the J end by 3 bases, with 8 bases between. As DNA, the CDR3 is TGTGCCAGCAGTTTGCACGGTTCTAATGAAAAACTGTTTTTT. Translation: CASSLHGSNEKLFF. Looking up the rest from reference TRBV27 and TRBJ1-4 gives the full variable domain: EAQVTQNPRYLITVTGKKLTVTCSQNMNHEYMSWYRQDPGLGLRQIYYSMNVEVTDKGDVPEGYKVSRKEKRNFPLILESPSPNQTSLYFCASSLHGSNEKLFFGSGTQLSVL.

This chain links TRBV6-5 with TRBJ2-3; 9 bases are a match to TRBD2. This CDR3 comprises 15 residues. V was pared by 6 bases and J by 7 bases, with 11 bases of the junction left unmatched. The V gene's germline CDR1 is MNHEY and CDR2 SVGAGI. DNA of the CDR3: TGTGCCAGCAGGCCGGAGCGGGGGGCCTGGAATACGCAGTATTTT. As protein: CASRPERGAWNTQYF.

The chain uses TRBV3-1 (or the pseudogene TRBV3-2) and TRBJ2-5; possible D gene TRBD2, 6 bases. From germline, CDR1 is LGHDT and CDR2 YNNKEL (reference sequence). The CDR3 runs 15 residues. V shed 3 bases and J shed 3 bases, with 14 bases lying between them. CDR3 loop: CASSHPILAEETQYF. CDR3 bases: TGTGCCAGCAGCCATCCGATACTAGCCGAAGAGACCCAGTACTTC.

The rearrangement links TRBV3-1 (or the pseudogene TRBV3-2) to TRBJ2-5, with 8 bases matching TRBD1. Germline assignment: CDR1 LGHDT and CDR2 YNNKEL (reference sequence). CDR3 size: 17 residues. The trim removed 4 bases at V and 1 base at J, leaving 11 bases unmatched. CDR3: CASSPSGQGLLQETQYF. The CDR3 region has the DNA TGTGCCAGCAGCCCGTCCGGACAGGGTCTACTCCAAGAGACCCAGTACTTC.

The CDR3 protein is CASSPTSGDYNEQFF. The DNA for the CDR3 is TGTGCCAGCAGCCCTACTAGCGGGGACTACAATGAGCAGTTCTTC. This rearrangement joins TRBV7-9 to TRBJ2-1; 10 positions agree with TRBD2. The CDR3 has 15 residues. Germline CDR1 reads SEHNR; CDR2 reads FQNEAQ (reference sequence). The V and J ends lost 5 bases and 3 bases, in that order; junction bases with no gene match: 4.

The rearrangement joins TRBV19 to TRBJ2-7; 9 bases align to TRBD1. With V trimmed by 8 bases and J by 6 bases, 8 bases remained unmatched. From germline, CDR1 is LNHDA and CDR2 SQIVND (reference sequence). The CDR3 consists of 13 residues. CDR3: CASGTGIVGEQYF. The CDR3 DNA follows: TGTGCCAGTGGGACAGGGATAGTAGGCGAGCAGTACTTC.